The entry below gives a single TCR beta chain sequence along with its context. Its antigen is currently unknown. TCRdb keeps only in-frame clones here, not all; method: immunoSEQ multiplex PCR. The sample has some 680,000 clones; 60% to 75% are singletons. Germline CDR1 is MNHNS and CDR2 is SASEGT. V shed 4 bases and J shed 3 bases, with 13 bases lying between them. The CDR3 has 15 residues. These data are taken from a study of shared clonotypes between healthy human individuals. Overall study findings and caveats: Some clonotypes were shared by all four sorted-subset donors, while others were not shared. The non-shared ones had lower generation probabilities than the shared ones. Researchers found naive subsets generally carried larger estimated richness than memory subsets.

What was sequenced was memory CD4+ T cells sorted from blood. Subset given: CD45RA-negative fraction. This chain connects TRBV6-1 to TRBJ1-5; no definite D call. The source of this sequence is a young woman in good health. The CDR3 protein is CASSGGLMDNQPQHF. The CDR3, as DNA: TGTGCCAGCAGTGGTGGATTAATGGACAATCAGCCCCAGCATTTT.